Shown below are 29 T cell receptor beta chains from a single sample sequenced in a study of T cell responses to AZD1222 COVID-19 vaccine. Produced via immunoSEQ multiplex PCR; TCRdb's table is partial and in-frame only. The table has 150,000 or so clones, around 92% seen once; the top ten hold approximately 0.88%. This specimen consisted of peripheral blood, obtained on day 0 of AZD1222 vaccination. These receptors all stem from an adult in good health.

The chain couples TRBV6-5 to TRBJ1-1, with D perhaps TRBD1 (6 bases). The CDR3 runs 13 residues. Germline-derived CDR1 and CDR2 are MNHEY and SVGAGI. The V end lost 6 bases, the J end lost 5 bases, and 13 bases lay between the germline ends. CDR3 in amino acids: CASSQQGVTEAFF. The CDR3, as DNA: TGTGCCAGCAGCCAACAGGGTGTTACTGAAGCTTTCTTT.

The V call is TRBV5-6, the J call TRBJ2-7; 9 nucleotides match TRBD1. V lost 3 bases, J lost 1 base, and 5 bases stayed unmatched. This CDR3 is 15 amino acids long. CDR1 and CDR2 (germline): SGHDT, YYEEEE. CDR3 in DNA: TGTGCCAGCAGCTGGAGGACAGGGGAGTCCTACGAGCAGTACTTC. It encodes CASSWRTGESYEQYF.

V gene TRBV7-2 combines with J gene TRBJ1-1, with D maybe TRBD1 (5 bases). Germline CDR1 is SGHTA and CDR2 is FQGNSA. Between the trimmed V and J ends, which lost 9 bases and 2 bases, there was a span of 16 bases. The CDR3 is made up of 14 amino acids. The CDR3, as DNA: TGTGCCAGTTTAATGGGACCGACCAACACTGAAGCTTTCTTT. It codes for CASLMGPTNTEAFF.

This rearrangement joins TRBV11-2 to TRBJ2-7; D is uncertain. CDR1 is SGHAT, CDR2 FQNNGV, per germline. The CDR3 is made up of 11 amino acids. Trimming stripped 3 bases from V and 7 bases from J, with 7 bases between. CDR3 protein: CASSFLGEQYF. In DNA form, the CDR3 reads TGTGCCAGCAGCTTCCTGGGGGAGCAGTACTTC.

The V gene is TRBV7-3, the J gene TRBJ2-3, with D possibly being TRBD1 or TRBD2 (5 bases each). V gave up 6 bases and J gave up 2 bases, with 12 bases separating them. The CDR3 extends over 14 amino acids. Germline loops: CDR1 SGHTA, CDR2 FQGTGA. The chain's CDR3 is CASSGGRLTDTQYF. CDR3 sequence (DNA): TGTGCCAGCAGTGGGGGACGCCTCACAGATACGCAGTATTTT. Full variable domain (remainder filled in from reference TRBV7-3 and TRBJ2-3): GAGVSQTPSNKVTEKGKYVELRCDPISGHTALYWYRQSLGQGPEFLIYFQGTGAADDSGLPNDRFFAVRPEGSVSTLKIQRTERGDSAVYLCASSGGRLTDTQYFGPGTRLTVL.

This chain links TRBV12-3 or TRBV12-4 with TRBJ1-5; D gene uncertain. V was shortened by 6 bases and J by 7 bases, with 10 bases between the two germline ends. The CDR3 contains 12 residues. The CDR3 DNA reads TGTGCCAGCAGGGCCGGGCCGCAGCCCCAGCATTTT. It specifies CASRAGPQPQHF.

The genes are TRBV30 and TRBJ1-2; D is undetermined. Trimming cost V 5 bases and J 4 bases, with 17 bases left between them. Germline V gene sequence: CDR1 GTSNPN, CDR2 SVGIG (reference sequence). This CDR3 is 14 amino acids long. The chain's CDR3 is CAWGRDSLPYGYTF. DNA of the CDR3: TGTGCCTGGGGACGGGATTCCCTCCCCTATGGCTACACCTTC.

V usage is TRBV7-2 and J usage is TRBJ1-6, with D possibly TRBD1 on 5 matching bases. The CDR3 has 16 residues. Trimming shortened V by 4 bases and J by 10 bases, and 20 bases separated the two germline ends. The V gene's germline CDR1 is SGHTA and CDR2 FQGNSA. CDR3 sequence: CASSSRVRDRESPLHF. In DNA, the CDR3 is TGTGCCAGCAGCTCGCGAGTCAGGGATAGGGAATCACCCCTCCACTTT. Filled out from reference TRBV7-2 and TRBJ1-6, the complete variable domain reads GAGVSQSPSNKVTEKGKDVELRCDPISGHTALYWYRQSLGQGLEFLIYFQGNSAPDKSGLPSDRFSAERTGGSVSTLTIQRTQQEDSAVYLCASSSRVRDRESPLHFGNGTRLTVT.

The chain recombines TRBV7-9 with TRBJ2-5; D is ambiguous. There are 15 residues in the CDR3. The germline V gene has CDR1 SEHNR and CDR2 FQNEAQ (reference sequence). V was trimmed by 1 base and J by 0 bases, leaving 9 bases between them. CDR3 sequence reads: CASSLGSGHQETQYF. CDR3 nucleotides: TGTGCCAGCAGCTTAGGATCAGGCCACCAAGAGACCCAGTACTTC.

The chain couples TRBV2 to TRBJ1-1; D ambiguous. This CDR3 is 13 amino acids long. Germline assignment: CDR1 SNHLY and CDR2 FYNNEI. V shed 4 bases and J shed 1 base, with 7 bases lying between them. This chain's CDR3 is CASSGGENTEAFF. The CDR3 nucleotides read TGTGCCAGCAGTGGTGGAGAGAACACTGAAGCTTTCTTT.

The chain employs TRBV6-6 and TRBJ1-3, with 9 nucleotides matching TRBD1. This CDR3 is built from 15 residues. CDR1 and CDR2 (germline): MNHNY, SVGAGI (reference sequence). With V trimmed by 4 bases and J by 2 bases, 3 bases remained unmatched. The DNA for the CDR3 is TGTGCCAGCAGTTTGGACAGGGGTGCTGGAAACACCATATATTTT. Translating gives CASSLDRGAGNTIYF.

The rearrangement links TRBV10-3 to TRBJ2-1; 9 positions agree with TRBD2. Losses at the gene ends were 3 bases for V and 6 bases for J; bases not matched to a gene: 6. Germline V CDR1 and CDR2: ENHRY, SYGVKD. The CDR3 spans 15 residues. CDR3 protein: CAISDLAGPPNEQFF. CDR3 nucleotide sequence: TGTGCCATCAGTGATCTAGCGGGGCCCCCCAATGAGCAGTTCTTC.

This chain links TRBV6-1 with TRBJ1-5; D unclear. The CDR3 spans 11 residues. Trimming stripped 3 bases from V and 9 bases from J, with 6 bases between. Germline V gives CDR1 MNHNS, CDR2 SASEGT. The CDR3 sequence is CASSDGWPQHF. In DNA form, the CDR3 reads TGTGCCAGCAGTGATGGGTGGCCCCAGCATTTT.

The rearrangement links TRBV6-9 to TRBJ1-2, with a possible D match to TRBD1 (6 bases). There are 12 residues in the CDR3. Germline V gives CDR1 MNHGY, CDR2 SVAAGI. Trimming removed 8 bases from V and 13 bases from J, with 20 bases in between. CDR3 nucleotides: TGTGCCAGCGGGACATCCGGACTGCCATTCACCTTC. Translation: CASGTSGLPFTF.

The V call is TRBV24-1, the J call TRBJ2-3; no firm D call. The V end lost 1 base, the J end lost 3 bases, and 1 base lay between the germline ends. Germline V gives CDR1 KGHDR, CDR2 SFDVKD. The CDR3 has 12 residues. This chain's CDR3 is CATSDFTDTQYF. The CDR3 DNA sequence: TGTGCCACCAGTGATTTTACAGATACGCAGTATTTT.

This chain connects TRBV18 to TRBJ2-1; no clear D. Trimming pared 3 bases from V and 9 bases from J, leaving 6 bases between. There are 11 residues in the CDR3. Germline CDR1 reads KGHSH; CDR2 reads LQKENI. The CDR3: CASSPEAEQFF. In DNA form, the CDR3 reads TGTGCCAGCTCACCCGAGGCTGAGCAGTTCTTC.

The V and J genes are TRBV5-1 and TRBJ1-3, with 7 bases that match TRBD1. Germline lookup yields CDR1 SGHRS and CDR2 YFSETQ. This CDR3 contains 14 residues. With V trimmed by 4 bases and J by 7 bases, 8 bases remained unmatched. The CDR3 is CASSPETGPNTIYF. In DNA, the CDR3 is TGCGCCAGCAGCCCGGAGACAGGGCCGAACACCATATATTTT.

The chain couples TRBV30 to TRBJ1-4; the D gene is possibly TRBD1 (6 bases). The CDR3 sequence is 15 residues long. The ends were cut back, 4 bases at V and 3 bases at J, with 15 bases in the middle. Germline CDR1 and CDR2: GTSNPN and SVGIG (reference sequence). The CDR3 region is CAWTSLWGPNEKLFF. DNA for the CDR3: TGTGCCTGGACCTCCTTATGGGGGCCTAATGAAAAACTGTTTTTT.

The CDR3 DNA is TGTGCCAGCAGTTTGACAGGCTGGGGAAACTACGAGCAGTACTTC. It encodes CASSLTGWGNYEQYF. The chain couples TRBV27 to TRBJ2-7; D perhaps matches TRBD1 (6 bases). V dropped 3 bases and J dropped 3 bases, with 15 bases sitting between them. Germline CDR1 reads MNHEY; CDR2 reads SMNVEV (reference sequence). CDR3 size: 15 residues.

V and J are TRBV19 and TRBJ1-2, with TRBD1 identical over 11 bases. This CDR3 has 14 residues. The trim removed 6 bases at V and 8 bases at J, leaving 8 bases unmatched. Germline V gives CDR1 LNHDA, CDR2 SQIVND (reference sequence). CDR3 sequence reads: CASSVDRGRGGYTF. CDR3 DNA sequence: TGTGCCAGTAGCGTGGACAGGGGGCGCGGCGGCTACACCTTC.

The chain carries TRBV7-9 and TRBJ2-3; 10 bases are shared with TRBD1. Germline V gene sequence: CDR1 SEHNR, CDR2 FQNEAQ (reference sequence). The V and J ends lost 5 bases and 2 bases, in that order; junction bases with no gene match: 7. The CDR3 has 16 residues. The CDR3 bases are TGTGCCAGCAGCGTTGGACAGGGGGGTATCACAGATACGCAGTATTTT. This sequence encodes CASSVGQGGITDTQYF.

This clone appeared once. The V gene is TRBV5-5, the J gene TRBJ1-2, with 8 bases fitting TRBD1. From germline, CDR1 is SGHKS and CDR2 YYEKEE (reference sequence). V was clipped by 4 bases and J by 4 bases; unmatched bases: 9. This CDR3 has 15 residues. The DNA for the CDR3 is TGTGCCAGCAGCACGGGTCCGGGACAGGTCTATGGCTACACCTTC. It encodes CASSTGPGQVYGYTF.

This clone was counted once. The V and J genes are TRBV28 and TRBJ1-1; the D gene is possibly TRBD1 (5 bases). The germline CDR1 and CDR2 sequences are MDHEN and SYDVKM. Trimming removed 3 bases from V and 11 bases from J, with 19 bases in between. The CDR3 covers 14 residues. CDR3 in amino acids: CASSFAGEGRAAFF. CDR3 bases: TGTGCCAGCAGTTTCGCCGGTGAGGGGCGTGCGGCTTTCTTT. The complete variable domain, with remaining parts taken from reference TRBV28 and TRBJ1-1, reads DVKVTQSSRYLVKRTGEKVFLECVQDMDHENMFWYRQDPGLGLRLIYFSYDVKMKEKGDIPEGYSVSREKKERFSLILESASTNQTSMYLCASSFAGEGRAAFFGQGTRLTVV.

The chain combines TRBV2 with TRBJ2-3, with TRBD2 matching over 8 bases. With 6 bases clipped from V and 1 base from J, the junction kept 6 bases outside the gene matches. Germline CDR1 and CDR2: SNHLY and FYNNEI. The CDR3 contains 15 residues. CDR3 loop: CASSLGLAGTDTQYF. The CDR3 DNA is TGTGCCAGCAGCCTTGGACTAGCAGGCACAGATACGCAGTATTTT.

V usage is TRBV3-1 (or the pseudogene TRBV3-2) and J usage is TRBJ2-5, with 10 bases matching TRBD2. This CDR3 contains 15 residues. The germline CDR1 and CDR2 sequences are LGHDT and YNNKEL (reference sequence). Trimming took 1 base from V and 4 from J; bases not matched to a gene: 3. CDR3 sequence reads: CASSQVVAGGETQYF. CDR3 sequence (DNA): TGTGCCAGCAGCCAAGTGGTAGCGGGGGGAGAGACCCAGTACTTC.

This clone appeared a few times. The chain couples TRBV5-1 to TRBJ1-1, with D possibly TRBD1 on 6 matching bases. V shed 3 bases and J shed 4 bases, with 16 bases lying between them. From germline, CDR1 is SGHRS and CDR2 YFSETQ. This CDR3 spans 15 amino acids. The DNA of the CDR3 is TGCGCCAGCAGCTGGACAGCTCCCTCGACCACTGAAGCTTTCTTT. It specifies CASSWTAPSTTEAFF. Based on the CDR3 plus reference TRBV5-1 and TRBJ1-1, the full variable domain is KAGVTQTPRYLIKTRGQQVTLSCSPISGHRSVSWYQQTPGQGLQFLFEYFSETQRNKGNFPGRFSGRQFSNSRSEMNVSTLELGDSALYLCASSWTAPSTTEAFFGQGTRLTVV.

The chain is built from TRBV7-8 and TRBJ1-1, with D hard to call. The germline gives CDR1 SGHVS, CDR2 FQNEAQ. The V and J ends lost 1 base and 5 bases respectively, with 14 bases between them. There are 15 residues in the CDR3. The CDR3 is CASSLERAVGTEAFF. Here the CDR3 DNA reads TGTGCCAGCAGCTTAGAGAGGGCGGTAGGGACTGAAGCTTTCTTT.

This clone was counted a few times. Germline and junction disagree at one end, which may indicate a read error. The V gene is TRBV28, the J gene TRBJ1-2; D is undetermined. The germline CDR1 and CDR2 sequences are MDHEN and SYDVKM. The length of the CDR3 is 11 residues. The CDR3 region is CASRFYGGYTF. CDR3 in DNA: TGTGCCAGCCGTTTTTATGGAGGCTACACCTTC.

V gene TRBV10-1 combines with J gene TRBJ2-1; the D gene is possibly TRBD2 (6 bases). V was clipped by 5 bases and J by 2 bases, with 16 bases between them. CDR3 length equals 16 residues. Germline CDR1 and CDR2: WNHNN and SYGVQD (reference sequence). The CDR3 loop reads CASSPMGGQPYNEQFF. DNA for the CDR3: TGCGCCAGCAGTCCAATGGGGGGTCAACCCTACAATGAGCAGTTCTTC.